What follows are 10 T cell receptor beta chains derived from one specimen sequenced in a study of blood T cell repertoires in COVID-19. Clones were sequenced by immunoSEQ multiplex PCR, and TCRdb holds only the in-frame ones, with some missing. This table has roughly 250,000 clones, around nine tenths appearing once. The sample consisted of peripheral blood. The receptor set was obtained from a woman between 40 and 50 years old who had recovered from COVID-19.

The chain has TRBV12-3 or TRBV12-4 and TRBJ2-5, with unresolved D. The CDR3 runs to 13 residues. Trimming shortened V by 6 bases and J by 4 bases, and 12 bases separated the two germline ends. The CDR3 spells CASRGEVGETQYF. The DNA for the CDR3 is TGTGCCAGCAGAGGAGAGGTCGGAGAGACCCAGTACTTC.

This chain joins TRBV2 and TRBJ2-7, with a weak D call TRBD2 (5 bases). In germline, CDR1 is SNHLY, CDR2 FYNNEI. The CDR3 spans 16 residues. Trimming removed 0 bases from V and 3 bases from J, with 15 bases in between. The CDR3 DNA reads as TGTGCCAGCAGTGAAGCGCGCTCCGGGGTAGACTACGAGCAGTACTTC. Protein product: CASSEARSGVDYEQYF.

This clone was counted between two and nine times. CDR3 sequence: CASSYGASGVNEQFF. The CDR3 coding sequence is TGTGCCAGCAGTTACGGTGCTAGCGGGGTGAATGAGCAGTTCTTC. This chain links TRBV6-6 with TRBJ2-1, with TRBD2 identical over 9 bases. CDR3 size: 15 residues. V was pared by 2 bases and J by 7 bases, with 6 bases of the junction left unmatched. In germline, CDR1 is MNHNY, CDR2 SVGAGI (reference sequence).

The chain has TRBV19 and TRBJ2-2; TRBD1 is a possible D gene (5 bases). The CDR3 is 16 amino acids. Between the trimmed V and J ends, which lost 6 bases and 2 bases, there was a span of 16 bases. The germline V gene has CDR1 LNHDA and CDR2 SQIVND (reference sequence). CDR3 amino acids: CASRGQGWPNTGELFF. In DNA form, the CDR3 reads TGTGCCAGTAGGGGGCAGGGTTGGCCTAACACCGGGGAGCTGTTTTTT.

CDR3 region: CASSEQGAGELFF. The CDR3 nucleotides read TGTGCCAGCAGCGAACAGGGGGCCGGGGAGCTGTTTTTT. The rearrangement joins TRBV9 to TRBJ2-2; 8 bases map to TRBD1. This CDR3 contains 13 residues. V lost 3 bases, J lost 6 bases, and 1 base stayed unmatched. CDR1 and CDR2 (germline): SGDLS, YYNGEE.

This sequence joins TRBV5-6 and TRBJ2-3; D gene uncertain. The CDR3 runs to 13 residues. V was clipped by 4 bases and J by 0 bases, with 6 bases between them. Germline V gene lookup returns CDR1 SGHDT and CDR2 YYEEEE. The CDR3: CASSRGSTDTQYF. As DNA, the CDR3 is TGTGCCAGCAGCCGCGGAAGCACAGATACGCAGTATTTT.

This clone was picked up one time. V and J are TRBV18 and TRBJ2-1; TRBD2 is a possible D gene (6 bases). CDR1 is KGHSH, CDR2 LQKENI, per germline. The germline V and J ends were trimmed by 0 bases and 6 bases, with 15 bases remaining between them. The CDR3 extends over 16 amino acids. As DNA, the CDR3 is TGTGCCAGCTCACCACCTGGTGGGGGGAACCTCAATGAGCAGTTCTTC. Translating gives CASSPPGGGNLNEQFF.

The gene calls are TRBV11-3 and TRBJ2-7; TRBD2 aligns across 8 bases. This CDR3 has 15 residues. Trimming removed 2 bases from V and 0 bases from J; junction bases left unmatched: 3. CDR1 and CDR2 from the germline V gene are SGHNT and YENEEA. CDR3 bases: TGTGCCAGCAGCTTAAGGAGCGGGAGCTCCTACGAGCAGTACTTC. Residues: CASSLRSGSSYEQYF. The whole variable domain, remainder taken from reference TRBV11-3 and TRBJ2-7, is EAGVVQSPRYKIIEKKQPVAFWCNPISGHNTLYWYLQNLGQGPELLIRYENEEAVDDSQLPKDRFSAERLKGVDSTLKIQPAELGDSAVYLCASSLRSGSSYEQYFGPGTRLTVT.

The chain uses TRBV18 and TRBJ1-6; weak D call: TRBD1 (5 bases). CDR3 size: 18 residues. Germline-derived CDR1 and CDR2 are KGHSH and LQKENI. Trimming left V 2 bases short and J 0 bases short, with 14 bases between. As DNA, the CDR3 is TGTGCCAGCTCACCAGCAGGGCTTAGAGGCTCCTATAATTCACCCCTCCACTTT. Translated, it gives CASSPAGLRGSYNSPLHF. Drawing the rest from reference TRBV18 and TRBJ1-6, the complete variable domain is NAGVMQNPRHLVRRRGQEARLRCSPMKGHSHVYWYRQLPEEGLKFMVYLQKENIIDESGMPKERFSAEFPKEGPSILRIQQVVRGDSAAYFCASSPAGLRGSYNSPLHFGNGTRLTVT.

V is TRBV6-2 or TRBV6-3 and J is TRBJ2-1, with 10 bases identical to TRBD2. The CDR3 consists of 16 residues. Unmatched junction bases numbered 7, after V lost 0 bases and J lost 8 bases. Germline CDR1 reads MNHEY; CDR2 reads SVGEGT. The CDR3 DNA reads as TGTGCCAGCAGTTACTCGACCCTAGCGGGAGACTATGAGCAGTTCTTC. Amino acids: CASSYSTLAGDYEQFF.